This entry features one T cell receptor (beta chain) sequence. Its target is unknown. Per the germline V gene, CDR1 is SGDLS and CDR2 is YYNGEE. The CDR3 totals 13 residues. The V gene lost 3 bases and the J gene lost 8 bases, with 14 bases spanning the gap. The data originate from a study of blood T cells in healthy people across ages. PCR was performed a second time for roughly 7 to 11 cycles using a sample-barcoded 5' primer and a J-beta primer mix. TCRdb itself ran the 5' RACE reads through MiXCR, one entry per CDR3 protein. The sample comprises about 830,000 distinct CDR3 sequences, 62% of which are singletons, and around a quarter rests with the top ten. Each sample used at least 6 million PBMCs. Extraction yielded at least 5.5 micrograms of total RNA per sample. Findings and limits, study-wide: TCR beta diversity per million T cells fell roughly linearly with age. Naive T cell percentage and TCR beta diversity correlated strongly.

The V gene is TRBV9, the J gene TRBJ1-2; D is possibly TRBD1 (6 bases). Input material: blood. The receptor's source is a man aged 25-40 years in good health. CDR3 amino acids: CASSAIQGKGYTF. The CDR3 nucleotides read TGTGCCAGCAGCGCGATACAGGGCAAGGGCTACACCTTC. Supplemented by reference TRBV9 and TRBJ1-2, the full variable domain reads DSGVTQTPKHLITATGQRVTLRCSPRSGDLSVYWYQQSLDQGLQFLIQYYNGEERAKGNILERFSAQQFPDLHSELNLSSLELGDSALYFCASSAIQGKGYTFGSGTRLTVV.